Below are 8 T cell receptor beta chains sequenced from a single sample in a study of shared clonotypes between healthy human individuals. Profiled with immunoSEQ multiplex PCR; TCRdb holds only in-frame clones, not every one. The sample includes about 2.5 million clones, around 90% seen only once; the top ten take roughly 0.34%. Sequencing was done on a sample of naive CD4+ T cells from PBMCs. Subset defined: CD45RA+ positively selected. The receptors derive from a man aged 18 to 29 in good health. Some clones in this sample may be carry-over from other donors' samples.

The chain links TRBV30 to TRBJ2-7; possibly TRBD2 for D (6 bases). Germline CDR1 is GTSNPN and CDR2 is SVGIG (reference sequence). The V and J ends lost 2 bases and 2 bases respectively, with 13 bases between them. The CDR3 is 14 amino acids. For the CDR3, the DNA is TGTGCCTGGAGTCTTGGGACTGGAACCTACGAGCAGTACTTC. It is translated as CAWSLGTGTYEQYF.

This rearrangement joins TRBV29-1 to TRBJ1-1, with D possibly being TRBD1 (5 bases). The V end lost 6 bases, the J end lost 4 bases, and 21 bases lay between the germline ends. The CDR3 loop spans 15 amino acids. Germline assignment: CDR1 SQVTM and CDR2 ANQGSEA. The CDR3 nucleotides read TGCAGCGTCCCCCGGGGGGGGACGGTCGGCACTGAAGCTTTCTTT. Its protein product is CSVPRGGTVGTEAFF. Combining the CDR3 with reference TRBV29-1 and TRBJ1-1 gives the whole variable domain SAVISQKPSRDICQRGTSLTIQCQVDSQVTMMFWYRQQPGQSLTLIATANQGSEATYESGFVIDKFPISRPNLTFSTLTVSNMSPEDSSIYLCSVPRGGTVGTEAFFGQGTRLTVV.

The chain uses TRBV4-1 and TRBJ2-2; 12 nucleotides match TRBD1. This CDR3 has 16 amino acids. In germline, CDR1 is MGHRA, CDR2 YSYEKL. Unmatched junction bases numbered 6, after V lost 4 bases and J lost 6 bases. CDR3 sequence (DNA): TGCGCCAGCAGCCTACCGGGACAGGGGGCTGCCGGGGAGCTGTTTTTT. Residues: CASSLPGQGAAGELFF.

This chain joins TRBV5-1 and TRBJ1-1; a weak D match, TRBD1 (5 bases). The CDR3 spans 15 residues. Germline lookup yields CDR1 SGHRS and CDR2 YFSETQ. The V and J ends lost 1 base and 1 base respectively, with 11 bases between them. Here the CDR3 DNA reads TGCGCCAGCAGCTTGATGGGGGAATCGAACACTGAAGCTTTCTTT. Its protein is CASSLMGESNTEAFF.

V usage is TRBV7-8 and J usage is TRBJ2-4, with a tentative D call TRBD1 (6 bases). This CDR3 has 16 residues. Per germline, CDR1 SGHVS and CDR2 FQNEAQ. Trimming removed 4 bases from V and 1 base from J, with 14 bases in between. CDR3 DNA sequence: TGTGCCAGCAGCTCGCGATGGGGGCTTGCCAAAAACATTCAGTACTTC. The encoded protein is CASSSRWGLAKNIQYF.

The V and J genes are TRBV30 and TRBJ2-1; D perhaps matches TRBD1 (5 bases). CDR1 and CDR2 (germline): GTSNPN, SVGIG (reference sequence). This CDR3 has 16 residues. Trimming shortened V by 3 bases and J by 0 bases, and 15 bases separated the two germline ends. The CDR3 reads CAWSPVGRTSYNEQFF. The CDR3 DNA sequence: TGTGCCTGGAGCCCGGTGGGGCGGACCTCCTACAATGAGCAGTTCTTC.

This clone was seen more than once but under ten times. The CDR3 DNA is TGTGCCAGCAGTTTGTTCTATTTTTCGGCACTAGGGGGATTTACGGACACCGGGGAGCTGTTTTTT. Encoded protein: CASSLFYFSALGGFTDTGELFF. The chain recombines TRBV28 with TRBJ2-2; TRBD1 is a possible D gene (6 bases). Germline values: CDR1 MDHEN, CDR2 SYDVKM. The germline V and J ends were trimmed by 3 bases and 3 bases, with 32 bases remaining between them. The length of the CDR3 is 22 residues.

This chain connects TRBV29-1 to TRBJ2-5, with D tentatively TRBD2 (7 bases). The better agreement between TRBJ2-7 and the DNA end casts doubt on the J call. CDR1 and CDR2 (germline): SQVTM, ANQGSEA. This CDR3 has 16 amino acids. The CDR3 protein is CSVEDKVGEGGDEQYF. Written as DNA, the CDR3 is TGCAGCGTTGAAGATAAAGTGGGGGAGGGGGGGGACGAGCAGTACTTC.